The 8 T cell receptor beta chains presented below share a single source sample, sequenced in a study of response to subunit inactivated influenza vaccine. TCRdb passed the RT-PCR reads through MiXCR, listing each CDR3 protein once. The table lists 200,000 to 250,000 distinct CDR3 sequences, roughly an eighth of them singletons. The starting material was non-naive T cells sorted from PBMCs, obtained 14 to 15 days before vaccination. These TCRs come from a man between 50 and 59 years old who received an inactivated influenza vaccine.

V usage is TRBV11-2 and J usage is TRBJ2-2; D is unclear. The V end lost 5 bases, the J end lost 1 base, and 11 bases lay between the germline ends. Germline assignment: CDR1 SGHAT and CDR2 FQNNGV. The CDR3 contains 15 residues. CDR3 in DNA: TGTGCCAGCAGCCACCCCTTACAGAACACCGGGGAGCTGTTTTTT. Protein: CASSHPLQNTGELFF.

This chain joins TRBV7-3 and TRBJ2-3; 9 nucleotides align to TRBD2. Germline trimming cut 5 bases from V and 7 bases from J; bases unmatched to any gene: 10. The germline CDR1 and CDR2 sequences are SGHTA and FQGTGA. The CDR3 has 15 residues. CDR3 bases: TGTGCCAGCAGCCCCTCAGCGGGAGGTGCATATACGCAGTATTTT. Residues: CASSPSAGGAYTQYF.

In its sample, this clonotype was seen many times. J is TRBJ2-5 and V is TRBV27, with 12 nucleotides matching TRBD2. CDR3 length: 13 residues. The germline gives CDR1 MNHEY, CDR2 SMNVEV (reference sequence). Trimming cost V 8 bases and J 5 bases; bases outside gene matches: 3. CDR3 protein: CASSSGRAETQYF. CDR3 DNA sequence: TGTGCCAGCTCTAGCGGGAGGGCCGAGACCCAGTACTTC.

This clonotype has more than one count but fewer than ten. The J gene is TRBJ1-3, the V gene TRBV7-2, with no clear D. Looked up from germline, CDR1 is SGHTA and CDR2 is FQGNSA. V was clipped by 5 bases and J by 4 bases, with 9 bases between them. The CDR3 runs to 13 residues. The CDR3 DNA reads TGTGCCAGCAGCCGAGTGAGAGGAAACACCATATATTTT. It translates to CASSRVRGNTIYF.

This clonotype was counted at least ten times. The gene calls are TRBV27 and TRBJ2-1; 14 bases align to TRBD2. The CDR3 has 18 amino acids. V trimming: 4 bases; J trimming: 7 bases; junction bases outside the gene matches: 12. From germline, CDR1 is MNHEY and CDR2 SMNVEV (reference sequence). CDR3 in amino acids: CASSSLAGLAGDDNEQFF. The CDR3, as DNA: TGTGCCAGCAGTTCCCTAGCGGGACTAGCGGGAGACGATAATGAGCAGTTCTTC.

The CDR3 spells CASSQNRAVNTEAFF. The CDR3, as DNA: TGTGCCAGCAGCCAAAACAGGGCGGTGAACACTGAAGCTTTCTTT. V is TRBV14 and J is TRBJ1-1; tentatively, D is TRBD1 (6 bases). V was cut by 2 bases and J by 0 bases, with 10 bases left in between. This CDR3 region has 15 residues. CDR1 is SGHDN and CDR2 is FVKESK in the germline V gene.

The V and J genes are TRBV5-1 and TRBJ1-6; a possible D gene is TRBD1 (5 bases). The CDR3 sequence is 15 residues long. V was pared by 0 bases and J by 5 bases, with 9 bases between. Germline CDR1 SGHRS, CDR2 YFSETQ. The DNA of the CDR3 is TGCGCCAGCAGCTTGGCCGGGGCCGATAATTCACCCCTCCACTTT. Translating gives CASSLAGADNSPLHF. The full variable domain, its missing parts supplied by reference TRBV5-1 and TRBJ1-6, is KAGVTQTPRYLIKTRGQQVTLSCSPISGHRSVSWYQQTPGQGLQFLFEYFSETQRNKGNFPGRFSGRQFSNSRSEMNVSTLELGDSALYLCASSLAGADNSPLHFGNGTRLTVT.

The chain links TRBV20-1 to TRBJ2-5; a possible D gene is TRBD2 (6 bases). CDR3 length: 15 residues. Trimming removed 0 bases at V and 1 base at J, with 12 bases between. Germline V gene data show CDR1 as DFQATT and CDR2 as SNEGSKA (reference sequence). CDR3 amino acids: CSARDGGAFQETQYF. The CDR3 DNA follows: TGCAGTGCTAGAGATGGAGGGGCCTTCCAAGAGACCCAGTACTTC.